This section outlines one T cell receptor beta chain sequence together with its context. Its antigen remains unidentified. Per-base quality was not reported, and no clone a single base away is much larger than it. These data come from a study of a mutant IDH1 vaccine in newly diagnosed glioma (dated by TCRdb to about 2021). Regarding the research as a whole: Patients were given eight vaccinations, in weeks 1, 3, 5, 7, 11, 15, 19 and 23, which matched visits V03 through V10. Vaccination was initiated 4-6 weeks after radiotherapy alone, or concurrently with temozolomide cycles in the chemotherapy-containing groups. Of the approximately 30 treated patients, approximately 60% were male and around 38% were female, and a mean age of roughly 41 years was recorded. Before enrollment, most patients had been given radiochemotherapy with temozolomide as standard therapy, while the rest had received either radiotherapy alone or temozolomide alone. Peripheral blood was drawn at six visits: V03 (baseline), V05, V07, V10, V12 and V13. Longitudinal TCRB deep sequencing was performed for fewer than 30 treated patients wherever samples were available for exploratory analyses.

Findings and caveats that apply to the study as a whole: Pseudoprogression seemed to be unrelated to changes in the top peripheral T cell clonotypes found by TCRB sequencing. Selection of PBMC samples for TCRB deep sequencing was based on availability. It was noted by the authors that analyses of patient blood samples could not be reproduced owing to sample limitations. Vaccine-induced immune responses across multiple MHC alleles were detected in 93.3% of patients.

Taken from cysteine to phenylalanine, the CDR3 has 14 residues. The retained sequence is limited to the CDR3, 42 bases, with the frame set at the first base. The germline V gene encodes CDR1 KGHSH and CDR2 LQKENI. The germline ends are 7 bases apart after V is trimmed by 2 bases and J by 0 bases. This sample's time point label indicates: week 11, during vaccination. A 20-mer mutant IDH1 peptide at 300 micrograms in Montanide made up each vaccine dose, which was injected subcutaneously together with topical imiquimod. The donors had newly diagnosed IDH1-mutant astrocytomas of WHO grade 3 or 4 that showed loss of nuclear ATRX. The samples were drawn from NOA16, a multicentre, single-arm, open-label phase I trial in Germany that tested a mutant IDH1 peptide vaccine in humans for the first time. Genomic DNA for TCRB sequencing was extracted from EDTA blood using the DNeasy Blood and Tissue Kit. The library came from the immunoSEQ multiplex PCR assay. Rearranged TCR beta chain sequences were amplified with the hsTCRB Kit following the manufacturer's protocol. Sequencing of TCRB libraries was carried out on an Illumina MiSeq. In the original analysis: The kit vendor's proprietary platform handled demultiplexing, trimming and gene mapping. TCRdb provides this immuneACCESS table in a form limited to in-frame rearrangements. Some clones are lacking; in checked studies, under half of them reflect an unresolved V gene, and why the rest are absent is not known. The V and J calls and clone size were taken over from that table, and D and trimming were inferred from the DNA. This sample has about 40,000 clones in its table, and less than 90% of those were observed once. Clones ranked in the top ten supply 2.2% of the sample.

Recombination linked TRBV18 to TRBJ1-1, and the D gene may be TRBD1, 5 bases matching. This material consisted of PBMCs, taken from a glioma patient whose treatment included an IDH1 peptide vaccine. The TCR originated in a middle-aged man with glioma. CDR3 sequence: CASSPRDVNTEAFF. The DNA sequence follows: TGTGCCAGCTCACCAAGGGACGTGAACACTGAAGCTTTCTTT.